This T cell receptor (beta chain) comes out of a study of blood T cell repertoires in COVID-19. Study overall: Researchers got acute and convalescent COVID-19 samples from the United States, Italy and Spain. PBMCs, B-cell-depleted T cells, or T cells were the source of the cDNA or gDNA that made up the material.

The CDR3 is 13 residues long. Trimming took off 4 bases at V and 5 bases at J, with 9 bases between the two ends. The germline gives CDR1 SGHAT, CDR2 FQNNGV. Original processing methods: Reference gene primer amplification gave estimated nucleated cell counts. Method: immunoSEQ multiplex PCR; TCRdb's copy keeps in-frame clones and lacks some. V, J and clone size reflect that table, while D and trimming were determined from the DNA. The sample holds some 69,000 clones, approximately 92% seen once. The chain couples TRBV11-2 to TRBJ1-5; no clear D gene. Sequencing was carried out using peripheral blood. The TCR originated in a woman aged 50 to 60 with active COVID-19. CDR3: CASSSQDDQPQHF. CDR3 DNA sequence: TGTGCCAGCAGCTCCCAGGATGATCAGCCCCAGCATTTT.